This section outlines one T cell receptor (beta chain) sequence together with its context. Its binding antigen is unknown. The CDR3 is cut off 3 residues early in the read; its end comes from the germline J gene. The data were obtained in a study of TET2 disruption in CD19-targeted CAR T cells (dated by TCRdb to about 2018). About the full investigation: Sample numbers were set by the original clinical trial design and sample availability, with no additional inclusion criteria. Broad study findings and their caveats: Conclusions about the CAR T cells of the patient were based on extensive analysis of a single subject.

Per the germline V gene, SGHRS is the CDR1 and YFSETQ is the CDR2. The V and J ends are trimmed by 5 bases and 7 bases, leaving 14 bases between them. The cysteine opens and the phenylalanine closes a CDR3 of 13 amino acids. The DNA shown is the part of the CDR3 that was read: 30 bases, in frame from base 1. Deep sequencing of the TCR beta chain was done using the immunoSEQ assay. Turning to the authors' computational methods: Only productive TCR beta rearrangements were used to compute clonotype frequencies. TCRdb provides this immuneACCESS table in a form limited to in-frame rearrangements. Some clones are lacking; in checked studies, under half of them reflect an unresolved V gene, and why the rest are absent is not known. D and trimming were read from the DNA, whereas the V and J calls and clone size are those reported in that table. This sample's table has entries for around 27,000 clones. Jointly, the top ten make up roughly 1.9% of the sample.

The treatment or condition label corresponds to: autologous CTL019 cells: CD19 CAR with 4-1BB and CD3 zeta domains. TCR zeta and 4-1BB costimulatory signaling domains were built into the CD19 CAR. Leukapheresis was used to collect the T cells for CTL019 manufacturing from peripheral blood. The DNeasy Blood and Tissue Kit was used to extract genomic DNA from pre-infusion T cells, peripheral blood, or sorted post-infusion T cells. The sequence is built from TRBV5-1 and TRBJ2-3; the D gene is perhaps TRBD2, on 6 matching bases. The origin of this receptor is a man in his sixties or seventies with chronic lymphocytic leukemia. The sequenced sample was CD8- CAR+ T cells sorted from cultured blood T cells, obtained for CD19 CAR T cell therapy. The sample's cell subset or site label is to be understood as: CD8-negative CAR-positive T cells from the infusion product. CDR3 DNA (partial): TGCGCCAGCAGAGCCCCCGGGGGTAATACG. Translated, it gives CASRAPGGNT. The full CDR3 protein reads CASRAPGGNTQYF.